Detailed here is one T cell receptor (beta chain). Trimming removed 10 bases at V and 2 bases at J, with 14 bases between. CDR1 is ENHRY, CDR2 SYGVKD, per germline. The CDR3 runs 14 residues. The sample is drawn from a study of shared clonotypes between healthy human individuals. Assay used: immunoSEQ multiplex PCR; TCRdb lists only in-frame clones, some missing. The sample lists 2 million to 2.5 million clones; about 94% were seen once. Sequencing was done on a sample of naive CD4+ T cells sorted from blood. Indicated subset: CD45RA+ positively selected. The origin of this receptor is a man between 18 and 35 years old in good health. The chain joins TRBV10-3 to TRBJ2-2; D may be TRBD2 (5 bases). CDR3 residues: CATAPRANTGELFF. The DNA of the CDR3 is TGTGCCACCGCCCCGAGGGCCAACACCGGGGAGCTGTTTTTT.